Shown below are 6 T cell receptor beta chains from a single sample sequenced in a study of identifying expanded T cells in peripheral blood. Using immunoSEQ multiplex PCR, the repertoire was profiled, and TCRdb retains in-frame clones only, with some absent. The table lists around 130,000 clones, about 88% of them singletons, with roughly 8% in the top ten. What was sequenced was blood. All receptors come from a person aged 18 to 70 in good health.

The chain recombines TRBV4-1 with TRBJ2-7, with D perhaps given as TRBD1 or TRBD2 (5 bases each). The CDR3 is made up of 16 amino acids. V was clipped by 0 bases and J by 0 bases, with 12 bases between them. Per the germline V gene, CDR1 is MGHRA and CDR2 is YSYEKL. The CDR3 DNA follows: TGCGCCAGCAGCCAAGACCGGGACCGGACCTCCTACGAGCAGTACTTC. This translates into CASSQDRDRTSYEQYF.

V is TRBV19 and J is TRBJ1-3, with D perhaps matching TRBD1 (5 bases). Trimming removed 11 bases at V and 1 base at J, with 15 bases between. This CDR3 is 14 amino acids long. Per germline, CDR1 LNHDA and CDR2 SQIVND (reference sequence). CDR3 coding DNA: TGTGCCTCCTCCCCGGGGGGGTCTGGAAACACCATATATTTT. Translated, it gives CASSPGGSGNTIYF.

The chain has TRBV10-2 and TRBJ2-7, with D hard to call. The V gene's germline CDR1 is WSHSY and CDR2 SAAADI. The CDR3 spans 14 residues. The V end was cut by 0 bases, the J end by 6 bases, with 12 bases between. CDR3 in DNA: TGCGCCAGCAGTGAGTCTGGTGGCGGTGGCGAGCAGTACTTC. Translation gives CASSESGGGGEQYF.

The V call is TRBV28, the J call TRBJ1-1; possibly TRBD1 for D (6 bases). Germline V gene sequence: CDR1 MDHEN, CDR2 SYDVKM. The CDR3 sequence is 14 residues long. The V and J ends lost 7 bases and 4 bases respectively, with 16 bases between them. The DNA for the CDR3 is TGTGCCAGCATCACAGGGACGAAAGGCACTGAAGCTTTCTTT. Encoded protein: CASITGTKGTEAFF.

V gene TRBV18 combines with J gene TRBJ2-3, with D possibly called TRBD1 or TRBD2 (5 bases each). Germline V gene data show CDR1 as KGHSH and CDR2 as LQKENI. Between the trimmed V and J ends, which lost 8 bases and 0 bases, there was a span of 15 bases. The CDR3 runs to 15 residues. The chain's CDR3 is CASPVRDGSTDTQYF. DNA of the CDR3: TGTGCCAGCCCCGTCCGGGACGGAAGCACAGATACGCAGTATTTT.

The rearrangement uses TRBV28 and TRBJ1-2; D is unresolved. Trimming removed 6 bases at V and 0 bases at J, with 11 bases between. Germline V lookup: CDR1 MDHEN, CDR2 SYDVKM. The CDR3 consists of 14 residues. CDR3 in DNA: TGTGCCAGCAGCCTAGCGGGAGCTAACTATGGCTACACCTTC. It codes for CASSLAGANYGYTF.